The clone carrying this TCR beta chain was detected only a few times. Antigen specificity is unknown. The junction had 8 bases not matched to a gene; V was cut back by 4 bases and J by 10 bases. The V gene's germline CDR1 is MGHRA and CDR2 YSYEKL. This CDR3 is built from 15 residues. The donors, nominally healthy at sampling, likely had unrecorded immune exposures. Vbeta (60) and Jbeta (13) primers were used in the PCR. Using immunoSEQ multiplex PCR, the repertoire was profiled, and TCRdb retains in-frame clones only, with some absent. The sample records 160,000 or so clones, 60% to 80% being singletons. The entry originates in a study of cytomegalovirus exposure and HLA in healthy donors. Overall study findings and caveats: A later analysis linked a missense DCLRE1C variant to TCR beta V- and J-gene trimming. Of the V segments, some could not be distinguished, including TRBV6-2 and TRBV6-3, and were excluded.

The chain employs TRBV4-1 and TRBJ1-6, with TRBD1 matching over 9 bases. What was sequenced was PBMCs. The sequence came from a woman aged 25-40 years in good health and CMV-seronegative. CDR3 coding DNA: TGCGCCAGCAGCCTTCTACAGGGGGCAGGGTCACCCCTCCACTTT. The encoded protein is CASSLLQGAGSPLHF.